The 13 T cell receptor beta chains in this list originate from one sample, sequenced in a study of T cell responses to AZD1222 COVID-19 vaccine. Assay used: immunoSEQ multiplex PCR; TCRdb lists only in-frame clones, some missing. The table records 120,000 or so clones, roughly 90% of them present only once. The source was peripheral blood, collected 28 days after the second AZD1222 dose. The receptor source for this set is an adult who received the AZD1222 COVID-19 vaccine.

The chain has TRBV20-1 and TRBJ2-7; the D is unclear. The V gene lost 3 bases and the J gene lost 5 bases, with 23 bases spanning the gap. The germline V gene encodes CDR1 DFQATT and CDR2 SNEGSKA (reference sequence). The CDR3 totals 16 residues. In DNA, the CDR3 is TGCAGTGCTAGTGACCGGCGCCGTCCAGCTAGAGACGAGCAGTACTTC. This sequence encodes CSASDRRRPARDEQYF.

The DNA for the CDR3 is TGTGCCAGCAGTTCGACAGGGTGGATGAACACTGAAGCTTTCTTT. Translation: CASSSTGWMNTEAFF. The V and J genes are TRBV7-2 and TRBJ1-1; the match to TRBD1 covers 7 bases. Germline V gene lookup returns CDR1 SGHTA and CDR2 FQGNSA. The ends lost 6 bases at V and 0 bases at J; junction bases unmatched: 7. The CDR3 is 15 residues long.

CDR3: CASSEEFWDGYTF. The CDR3 DNA reads TGTGCCAGCAGTGAAGAGTTCTGGGATGGCTACACCTTC. The chain carries TRBV6-1 and TRBJ1-2; D uncertain. The CDR3 totals 13 residues. Germline CDR1 reads MNHNS; CDR2 reads SASEGT. V was clipped by 1 base and J by 6 bases, with 9 bases between them.

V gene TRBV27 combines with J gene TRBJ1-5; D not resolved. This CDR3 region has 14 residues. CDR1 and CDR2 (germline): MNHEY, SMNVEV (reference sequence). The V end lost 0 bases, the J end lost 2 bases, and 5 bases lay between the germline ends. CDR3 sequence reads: CASSLSVGNQPQHF. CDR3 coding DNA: TGTGCCAGCAGTTTATCGGTGGGCAATCAGCCCCAGCATTTT.

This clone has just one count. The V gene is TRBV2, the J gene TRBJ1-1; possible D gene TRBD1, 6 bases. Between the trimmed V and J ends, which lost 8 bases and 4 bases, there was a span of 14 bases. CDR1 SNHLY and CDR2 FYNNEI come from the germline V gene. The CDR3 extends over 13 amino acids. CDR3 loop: CASYRDSGTEAFF. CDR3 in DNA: TGTGCCAGCTACAGGGATAGTGGCACTGAAGCTTTCTTT.

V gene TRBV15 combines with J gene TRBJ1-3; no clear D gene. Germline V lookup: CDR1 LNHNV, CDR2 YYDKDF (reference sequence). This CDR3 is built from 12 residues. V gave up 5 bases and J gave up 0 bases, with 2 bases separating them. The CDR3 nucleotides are TGTGCCACCAGCGACTCTGGAAACACCATATATTTT. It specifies CATSDSGNTIYF.

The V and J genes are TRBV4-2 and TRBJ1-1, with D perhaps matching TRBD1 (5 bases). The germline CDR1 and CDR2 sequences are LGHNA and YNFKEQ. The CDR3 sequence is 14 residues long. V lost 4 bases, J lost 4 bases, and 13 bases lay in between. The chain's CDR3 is CASSPWGSSTEAFF. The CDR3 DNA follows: TGTGCCAGCAGCCCCTGGGGGTCCAGCACTGAAGCTTTCTTT.

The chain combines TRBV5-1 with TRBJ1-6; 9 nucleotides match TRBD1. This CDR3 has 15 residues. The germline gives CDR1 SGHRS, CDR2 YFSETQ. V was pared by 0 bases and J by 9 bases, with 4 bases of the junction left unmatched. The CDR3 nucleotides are TGCGCCAGCAGCTTGGAAGGGACAGGGAGTTCACCCCTCCACTTT. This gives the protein CASSLEGTGSSPLHF.

The CDR3 loop reads CASSAGTASYNEQFF. The CDR3 DNA is TGTGCCAGCAGCGCTGGGACTGCTTCCTACAATGAGCAGTTCTTC. The chain employs TRBV3-1 (or the pseudogene TRBV3-2) and TRBJ2-1; D is possibly TRBD2 (6 bases). Trimming shortened V by 5 bases and J by 1 base, and 12 bases separated the two germline ends. The CDR3 runs to 15 residues. Germline lookup yields CDR1 LGHDT and CDR2 YNNKEL (reference sequence).

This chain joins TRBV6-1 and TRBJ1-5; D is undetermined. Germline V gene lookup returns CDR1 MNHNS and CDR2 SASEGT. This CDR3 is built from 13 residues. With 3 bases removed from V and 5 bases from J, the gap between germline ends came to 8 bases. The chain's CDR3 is CASSEAKDQPQHF. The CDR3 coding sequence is TGTGCCAGCAGTGAGGCAAAAGATCAGCCCCAGCATTTT.

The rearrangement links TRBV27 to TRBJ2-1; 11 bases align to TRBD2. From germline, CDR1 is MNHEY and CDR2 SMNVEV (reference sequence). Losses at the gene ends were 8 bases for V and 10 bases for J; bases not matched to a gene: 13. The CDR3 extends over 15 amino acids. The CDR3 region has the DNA TGTGCCAGCCAAATAGCGGGAGGGTCTTCTCACGAGCAGTTCTTC. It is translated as CASQIAGGSSHEQFF.

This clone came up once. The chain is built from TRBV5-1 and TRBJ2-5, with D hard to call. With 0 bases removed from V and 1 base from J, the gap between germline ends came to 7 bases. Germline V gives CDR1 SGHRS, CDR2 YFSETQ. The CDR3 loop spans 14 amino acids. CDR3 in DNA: TGCGCCAGCAGCTTGGCCGTCACCCAAGAGACCCAGTACTTC. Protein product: CASSLAVTQETQYF. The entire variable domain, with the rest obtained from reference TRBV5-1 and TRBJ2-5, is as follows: KAGVTQTPRYLIKTRGQQVTLSCSPISGHRSVSWYQQTPGQGLQFLFEYFSETQRNKGNFPGRFSGRQFSNSRSEMNVSTLELGDSALYLCASSLAVTQETQYFGPGTRLLVL.

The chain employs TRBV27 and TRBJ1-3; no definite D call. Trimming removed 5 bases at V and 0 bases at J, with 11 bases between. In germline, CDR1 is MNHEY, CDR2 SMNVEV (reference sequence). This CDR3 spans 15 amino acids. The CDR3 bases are TGTGCCAGCAGTCCCTTTGGACTCTCTGGAAACACCATATATTTT. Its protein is CASSPFGLSGNTIYF.